This T cell receptor (beta chain) came from a study of T-cell memory formation after mild COVID-19. Overall study findings and caveats: The finding that pre-infection memory included some responding clones suggested that cross-reactive memory joined. Contracting CD4+ clones lay largely in CM and EM, with CD8+ ones residing in EMRA.

Points on this clonotype: Its antigen is currently unknown.

V lost 5 bases to trimming and J lost 4 bases, with 11 bases between them. This CDR3 has 13 residues. From the 5' RACE reads, TCRdb called clonotypes with MiXCR, one entry per CDR3 protein. The table lists 200,000 or so distinct CDR3 sequences, about 18% of them singletons, with about 2.4% in the top ten. This TCR derives from an adult woman who had mild COVID-19 (a few samples of this study predate the infection). Cell type and time point are not known. This chain joins TRBV12-3 or TRBV12-4 and TRBJ1-2, with TRBD1 as a possible D gene (5 bases). Sequencing used PBMCs or a T cell subset sorted from them (not recorded which). DNA of the CDR3: TGTGCCAGCAGTGGGCAGGGCTTCTATGGCTACACCTTC. It encodes CASSGQGFYGYTF.